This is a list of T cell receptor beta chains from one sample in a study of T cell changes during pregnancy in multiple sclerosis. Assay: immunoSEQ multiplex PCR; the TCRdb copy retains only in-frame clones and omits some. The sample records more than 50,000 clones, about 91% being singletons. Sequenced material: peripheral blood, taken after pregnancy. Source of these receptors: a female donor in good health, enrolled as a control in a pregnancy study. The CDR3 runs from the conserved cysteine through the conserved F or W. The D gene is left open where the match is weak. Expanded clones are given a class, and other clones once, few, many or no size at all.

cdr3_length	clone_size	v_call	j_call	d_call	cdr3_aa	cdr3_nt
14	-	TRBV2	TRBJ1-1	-	CASSGGDWRTEAFF	TGTGCCAGCAGTGGTGGGGACTGGCGCACTGAAGCTTTCTTT
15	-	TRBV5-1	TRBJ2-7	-	CASSPGGADPYEQYF	TGCGCCAGCAGCCCTGGGGGGGCGGACCCCTACGAGCAGTACTTC
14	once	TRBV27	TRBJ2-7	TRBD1	CASSSGQGLHEQYF	TGTGCCAGCAGTTCGGGACAGGGTCTACACGAGCAGTACTTC
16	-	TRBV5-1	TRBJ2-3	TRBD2	CASSLPGGASTDTQYF	TGCGCCAGCAGCTTGCCCGGGGGGGCTAGCACAGATACGCAGTATTTT
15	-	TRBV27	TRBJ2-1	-	CASSLNLAPNNEQFF	TGTGCCAGCAGTTTGAACCTAGCTCCGAACAATGAGCAGTTCTTC
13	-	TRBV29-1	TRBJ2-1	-	CSVGRLPLNEQFF	TGCAGCGTTGGCAGACTACCTCTTAATGAGCAGTTCTTC
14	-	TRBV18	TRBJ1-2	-	CASSPPAGRGGYTF	TGTGCCAGCTCACCACCGGCAGGCCGGGGTGGCTACACCTTC
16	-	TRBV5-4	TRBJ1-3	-	CASSSGRGGRGNTIYF	TGTGCCAGCAGCTCGGGCCGGGGTGGGAGAGGAAACACCATATATTTT
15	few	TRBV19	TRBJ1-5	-	CASSIDGRGYQPQHF	TGTGCCAGTAGTATAGATGGGCGGGGGTATCAGCCCCAGCATTTT
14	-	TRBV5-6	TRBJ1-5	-	CASSSERTSEPQHF	TGTGCCAGCAGCTCCGAACGGACTAGCGAGCCCCAGCATTTT
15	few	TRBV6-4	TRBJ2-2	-	CASSDSAGNTGELFF	TGTGCCAGCAGTGACTCCGCGGGGAACACCGGGGAGCTGTTTTTT
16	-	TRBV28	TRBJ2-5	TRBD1	CASSANRDRAFETQYF	TGTGCCAGCAGTGCTAACCGGGACAGGGCTTTCGAGACCCAGTACTTC
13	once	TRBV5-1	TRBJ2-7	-	CASSLGQSYEQYF	TGCGCCAGCAGCTTGGGACAGTCCTACGAGCAGTACTTC
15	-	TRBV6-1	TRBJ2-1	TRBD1	CASSPGQGTYNEQFF	TGTGCCAGCAGTCCGGGACAGGGAACTTACAATGAGCAGTTCTTC
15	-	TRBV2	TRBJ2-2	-	CASSEDGEDTGELFF	TGTGCCAGCAGTGAGGATGGAGAGGACACCGGGGAGCTGTTTTTT
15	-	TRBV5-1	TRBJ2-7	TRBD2	CASSLGSGDSYEQYF	TGCGCCAGCAGCTTGGGTAGCGGGGACTCCTACGAGCAGTACTTC
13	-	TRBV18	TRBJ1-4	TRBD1	CASSRQGEEKLFF	TGTGCCAGCTCGCGACAGGGGGAGGAAAAACTGTTTTTT
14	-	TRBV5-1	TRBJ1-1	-	CASRPEDRHTEAFF	TGCGCCAGCAGGCCCGAGGACAGACACACTGAAGCTTTCTTT
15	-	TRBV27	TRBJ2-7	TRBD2	CASSYPPGLVLGQYF	TGTGCCAGCAGTTACCCACCGGGACTAGTATTGGGGCAGTACTTC
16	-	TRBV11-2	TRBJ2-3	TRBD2	CASSSQRGSLTDTQYF	TGTGCCAGCAGCTCTCAGCGGGGTAGTCTTACAGATACGCAGTATTTT
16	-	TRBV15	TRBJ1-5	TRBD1	CATSREQGASNQPQHF	TGTGCCACCAGCAGAGAGCAGGGGGCTAGCAATCAGCCCCAGCATTTT
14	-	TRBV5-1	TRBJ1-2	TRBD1	CASSSPGQGFGYTF	TGCGCCAGCAGCTCGCCGGGACAGGGTTTTGGCTACACCTTC